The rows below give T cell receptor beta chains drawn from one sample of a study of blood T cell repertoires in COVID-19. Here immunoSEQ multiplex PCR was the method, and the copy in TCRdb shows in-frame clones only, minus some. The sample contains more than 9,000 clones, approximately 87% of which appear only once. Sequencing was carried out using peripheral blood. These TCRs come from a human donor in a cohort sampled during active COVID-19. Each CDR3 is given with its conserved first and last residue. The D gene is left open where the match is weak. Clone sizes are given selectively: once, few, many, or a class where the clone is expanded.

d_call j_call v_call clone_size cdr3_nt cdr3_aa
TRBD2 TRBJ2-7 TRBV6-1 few TGTGCCAGCAGTGAACGACTAGCGGGAGCCTACGAGCAGTACTTC CASSERLAGAYEQYF
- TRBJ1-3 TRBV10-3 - TGTGCCATCAGCAAAGGGGATATGTCAGGGGACACCATATATTTT CAISKGDMSGDTIYF
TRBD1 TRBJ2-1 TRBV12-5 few TGTGCTAGTGTCCCGGGACAGGCCTACAATGAGCAGTTCTTC CASVPGQAYNEQFF
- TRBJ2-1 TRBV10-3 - TGTGCCACCGGCGCGGGTGGTGAGCAGTTCTTC CATGAGGEQFF
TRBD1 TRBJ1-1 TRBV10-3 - TGTGCCATCAGTGATGTCACAGGGGACACTGAAGCTTTCTTT CAISDVTGDTEAFF
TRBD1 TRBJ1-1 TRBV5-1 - TGCGCCAGCAGCTTAACGGGACAGGGGGCGGCTGAAGCTTTCTTT CASSLTGQGAAEAFF
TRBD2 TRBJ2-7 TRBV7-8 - TGTGCCAGCAGCCAGGGACTAGCGGGAGGAAAGCGGAGCTACGAGCAGTACTTC CASSQGLAGGKRSYEQYF
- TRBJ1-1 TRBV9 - TGTGCCAGCAGCGTAGGTCGGGGGGGGAACACTGAAGCTTTCTTT CASSVGRGGNTEAFF
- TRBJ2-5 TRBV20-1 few TGCAGTGCTAGTCATGGGGGGGCGGCGGAGACCCAGTACTTC CSASHGGAAETQYF
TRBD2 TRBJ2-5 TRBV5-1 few TGCGCCAGCAGCTTGTTTGGGGGGGAAGAGACCCAGTACTTC CASSLFGGEETQYF
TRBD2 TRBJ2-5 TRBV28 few TGTGCCAGCAGGCCTCCGAGCGGGAGGTACCAAGAGACCCAGTACTTC CASRPPSGRYQETQYF
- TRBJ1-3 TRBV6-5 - TGTGCCAGCAGTATCTCGTCCTCTGGAAACACCATATATTTT CASSISSSGNTIYF
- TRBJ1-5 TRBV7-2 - TGTGCCAGCAGCTTAGATCAGGGTCAGCATTTT CASSLDQGQHF
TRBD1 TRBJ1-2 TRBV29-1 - TGCAGCGTTGATGAAACCAGGGCAGGGGGCAGTGGCTACACCTTC CSVDETRAGGSGYTF
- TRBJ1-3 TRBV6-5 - TGTGCCAGCAGTCTGACTCGCTCTGGAAACACCATATATTTT CASSLTRSGNTIYF
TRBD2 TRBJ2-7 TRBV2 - TGTGCCAGCAGAGAATGGATAGCGGGTTTCTACGAGCAGTACTTC CASREWIAGFYEQYF
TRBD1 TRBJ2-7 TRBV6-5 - TGTGCCAGCAGTATCGACAGGGACTCCTACGAGCAGTACTTC CASSIDRDSYEQYF
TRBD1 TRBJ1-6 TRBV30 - TGTGCCTGGAGTAGCCATCCAGGGGGCTCTTCACCCCTCCACTTT CAWSSHPGGSSPLHF
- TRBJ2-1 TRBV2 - TGTGCCAGCAGTGAGTATAAGGACTATGAGCAGTTCTTC CASSEYKDYEQFF
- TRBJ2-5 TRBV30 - TGTGCTCTGGGGACAATCCAAGAGACCCAGTACTTC CALGTIQETQYF
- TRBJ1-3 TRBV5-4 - TGTGCCAGCAGCCCGCGGACAGAGACCAACTCTGGAAACACCATATATTTT CASSPRTETNSGNTIYF
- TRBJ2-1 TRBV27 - TGTGCCAGCAGTTTACCTAGCCTGAGCTCCTACAATGAGCAGTTCTTC CASSLPSLSSYNEQFF